This T cell receptor (beta chain) was found in a study of CD8 T cells in Susac syndrome (dated by TCRdb to between 2018 and 2020). About the study as a whole: Whether CD8+ T cell activation and differentiation in Susac syndrome was antigen driven was tested using repertoire sequencing. The clonality of the CD8+ T cell repertoire was compared across approximately twelve healthy donors, some 14 Susac syndrome patients and fewer than 16 multiple sclerosis patients. The full study reports these points: The TCR sequencing and HLA analysis was acknowledged to have included a relatively small number of individuals.

A remark on this clonotype: Its recognized antigen is unknown. Qualities for individual bases were not recorded, and no much larger clone is one base off.

The germline ends are 13 bases apart after V is trimmed by 10 bases and J by 3 bases. Taken from cysteine to phenylalanine, the CDR3 has 12 residues. Just CDR3 DNA is preserved here, 36 bases in frame from base 1. Based on the germline V gene, the CDR1 and CDR2 sequences are WSHSY and SAAADI. Peripheral blood CD8+ and CD4+ T cells from healthy donors, Susac syndrome patients and multiple sclerosis patients were profiled by high-throughput TCR beta sequencing. The healthy donors served as controls matched for age and sex. CD8+ TEMRA cells were enriched by FACS, while bulk CD8+ and CD4+ T cells were purified by magnetic negative isolation. Blood was drawn into EDTA tubes, processed within 24 hours, and PBMCs were isolated by density gradient centrifugation. PBMCs destined for TCR sequencing were cryopreserved in liquid nitrogen and later thawed in a 37 °C water bath. Purity of sorted or isolated CD4+, CD8+ and CD8+ TEMRA cells was at least 90%.

RNA was extracted using the RNeasy kit, and about 0.5 to 1 microgram was reverse transcribed with random hexamers. TCR beta CDR3 regions were amplified with the immunoSEQ multiplex PCR assay covering 54 Vbeta and 13 Jbeta segments. PCR amplification bias was corrected by using a synthetic template baseline for primer optimization and computational correction. The authors' pipeline ran thus. Reads were annotated to V, D and J genes according to IMGT and were analyzed with immunoSEQ Analyzer, with only productive sequences retained. Clonality was calculated as one minus the Shannon entropy normalized by log2 of the number of productive unique sequences. Public and private clones were assessed among the 100 most prevalent clones of each patient and control. A clone was defined as Susac-specific if it was absent from the healthy and MS cohorts, from more than 850 published viral clones and from other ImmuneACCESS disease sequences. The public reads were reanalyzed by TCRdb: fastp trimming at Q25, MiXCR alignment, in-frame beta chains only. Rows matching on CDR3 protein sequence are summarized as one entry with the most common DNA and genes. TCRdb's processing, not the study's, gives the V and J calls here. In this sample the table shows about 47,000 distinct CDR3 sequences, 85% to 95% of which occur a single time. The ten largest account for around 0.41% of the sample.

This TCR was recovered from a human donor in good health. The sequence joins TRBV10-2 to TRBJ2-7, with TRBD2 as a weak D call on 5 bases. The material sequenced was CD8+ T cells from PBMCs. In nucleotides, the sequence is TGCGCCACTCGGGGTATGTACTACGAGCAGTACTTC. Its protein reads: CATRGMYYEQYF.